The entry below gives a single TCR beta chain sequence along with its context. It has no known antigen specificity. No much larger clonotype is one base removed from it; base qualities were not supplied. This sample is drawn from a study of shared clonotypes between healthy human individuals (dated by TCRdb to 2018 to 2021). With respect to the entire study: A few men and a couple of women, aged 18 to 49 years, made up the cohort. To increase sequencing depth and limit assay-specific biases, different laboratories used diverse techniques to prepare libraries and sequence TCR repertoires. Per donor, three plates each were used for CD4 naive and CD4 memory, two for CD8 naive, and one for CD8 memory. The study deeply sequenced blood TCR repertoires of five healthy adults to estimate repertoire size and the extent of clonotype sharing between individuals. Per donor, leukapheresis produced somewhere between about 0.9 and 10 billion PBMCs. What the work shows at the level of the full study, not this receptor alone: Rarefaction of sorted-subset datasets indicated incomplete sequencing despite the large sequencing depth. When a handful of donors were compared, the shared fraction of clonotypes was around 5% for naive CD4, roughly 3.4% for naive CD8, 2.3% for memory CD4, and less than 0.5% for memory CD8. Because the study included a small number of donors, the genetic and exposure-history diversity represented was limited. Only blood was sampled, and tissue TCR repertoires likely differ from those in blood. Pairwise subsampling led to the expectation that sequencing depth would affect the degree of clonotype sharing among donors. Clonotypes shared by all four sorted-subset donors showed higher generation probabilities than non-shared clonotypes. Larger estimated clonotype richness was generally found for naive subsets than for memory subsets.

V is clipped by 3 bases and J by 7 bases, and the sequence between their germline boundaries is 15 bases long. From a lookup of the germline V gene (reference sequence), CDR1 and CDR2 are GTSNPN and SVGIG. The CDR3 measures 13 amino acids from cysteine to phenylalanine. Kept here is only the CDR3 DNA, which spans 39 bases and is read in frame from base 1. TCR CDR3 regions were amplified from genomic DNA by multiplex PCR using the deep immunoSEQ assay. Extracted genomic DNA from each cell subset was spread evenly across all wells of several immunoSEQ 96-well plates, with each plate serving as a replicate. For sorted subsets, each replicate PCR was loaded with approximately 0.2 ug genomic DNA, equivalent to some 31,000 T cell genomes. The purified libraries were quantified using a Qubit 3.0 fluorometer, sized with a Bioanalyzer 2100, and then quantified again using the KAPA Library Quantification kit. Every immunoSEQ 96-well plate was sequenced on a separate single-read 150-cycle Illumina NextSeq 550 flow cell. As for how the authors treated the data: The immunoSEQ output contained only junctional sequences without quality scores, so filtering could not match that applied to full-length reads. Sequences were annotated with PyIR, a Python wrapper for IgBLAST v1.9, and V/J genes and CDR3 were assigned using IMGT germline references. Reads were removed for weak V/J assignments (E-value above 1e-6), missing CDR3, stop codons, out-of-frame junctions, or ambiguous translated residues. V3J clonotypes were defined by identical inferred V gene, J gene, and CDR3 amino acid sequence. Percentage overlap between repertoires was computed as shared unique clonotypes divided by the size of the smaller repertoire. Richness of each repertoire was evaluated using RTK rarefaction, the Chao1 estimator, and Recon v2.1 estimates of unobserved clonotypes. Generation probabilities for all TCRbeta clonotypes obtained by the gDNA method from a handful of donors were computed using OLGA. The immuneACCESS repertoire file appears here via TCRdb, limited to in-frame rearrangements. These files lack a portion of the clones; in checked studies, under half of the deficit traces to unresolved V genes, and the cause of the others is not known. D and trimming come from the DNA, and the V and J calls and clone size come from that table. Across this sample there are 2 million to 2.5 million clones, with more than 90% seen only once. Approximately 0.13% of the sample lies in the top ten.

The donors were healthy, HIV-negative adults who had no recently reported acute infections or vaccinations. Only Caucasian adults living in Nashville, Tennessee, USA were represented among the donors. CD4+ T cells were enriched by magnetic negative selection, after which naive cells were positively selected on CD45RA and the negative fraction was taken as the memory subset. Blood was obtained by leukapheresis, after which PBMCs were separated by Ficoll-Histopaque density gradient centrifugation and cryopreserved in liquid nitrogen vapor phase. Purity and quantity of every magnetically sorted T cell population were checked by analytical flow cytometry. From each sorted fraction, genomic DNA was isolated and quantified by UV absorbance on a Nanodrop 2000c.

The clonotype was recovered from a man between 18 and 35 years old in good health. Recombination joined TRBV30 with TRBJ2-5; the D gene is possibly TRBD1 or TRBD2, each agreeing over 5 bases. Sequencing used naive CD4+ T cells sorted from blood. Sample cell subset or site, as interpreted from the label and publication: CD45RA+ positively selected. The nucleotide sequence reads TGTGCCTGGAGGAGCGTCTGGGGGACGACCCAGTACTTC. Protein translation: CAWRSVWGTTQYF.